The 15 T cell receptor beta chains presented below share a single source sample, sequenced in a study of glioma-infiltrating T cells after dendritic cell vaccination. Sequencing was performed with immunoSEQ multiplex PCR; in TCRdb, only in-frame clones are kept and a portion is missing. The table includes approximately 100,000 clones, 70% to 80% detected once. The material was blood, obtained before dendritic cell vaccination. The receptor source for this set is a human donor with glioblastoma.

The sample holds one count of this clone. For the CDR3, the DNA is TGTGCCAGCAAATCGGGACACCAGTATGGCTACACCTTC. It is translated as CASKSGHQYGYTF. V gene TRBV6-1 combines with J gene TRBJ1-2; possibly TRBD1 for D (6 bases). The CDR3 sequence is 13 residues long. V lost 7 bases to trimming and J lost 5 bases, with 14 bases between them. Germline CDR1 is MNHNS and CDR2 is SASEGT.

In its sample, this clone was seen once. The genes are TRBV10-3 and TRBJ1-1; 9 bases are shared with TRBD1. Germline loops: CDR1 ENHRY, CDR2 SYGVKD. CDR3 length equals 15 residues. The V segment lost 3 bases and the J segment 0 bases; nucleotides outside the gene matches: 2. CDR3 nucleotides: TGTGCCATCAGTGAAGGACAGGGGCTGAACACTGAAGCTTTCTTT. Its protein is CAISEGQGLNTEAFF.

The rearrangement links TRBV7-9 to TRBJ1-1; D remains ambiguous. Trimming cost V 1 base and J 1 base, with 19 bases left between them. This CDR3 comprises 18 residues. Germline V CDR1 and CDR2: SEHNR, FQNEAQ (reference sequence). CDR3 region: CASSLVMEFAISNTEAFF. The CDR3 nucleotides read TGTGCCAGCAGCTTAGTTATGGAGTTCGCTATTTCGAACACTGAAGCTTTCTTT.

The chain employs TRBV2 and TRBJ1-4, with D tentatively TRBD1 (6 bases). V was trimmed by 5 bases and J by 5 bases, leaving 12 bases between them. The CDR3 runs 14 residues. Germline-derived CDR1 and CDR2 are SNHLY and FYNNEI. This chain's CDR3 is CASSIRTENEKLFF. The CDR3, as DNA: TGTGCCAGCAGTATCCGGACAGAAAATGAAAAACTGTTTTTT.

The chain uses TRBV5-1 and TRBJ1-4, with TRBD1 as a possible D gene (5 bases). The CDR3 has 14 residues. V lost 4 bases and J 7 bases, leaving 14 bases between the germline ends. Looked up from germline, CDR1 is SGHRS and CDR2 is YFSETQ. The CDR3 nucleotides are TGCGCCAGCAGCCTGGGCAGGGAGGGTGAAAAACTGTTTTTT. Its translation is CASSLGREGEKLFF.

CDR3 DNA: TGTGCCAGCAGTCCCTCTAACAACCTAGACTATGGCTACACCTTC. Its translation is CASSPSNNLDYGYTF. The chain is built from TRBV27 and TRBJ1-2, with D unresolved. CDR1 MNHEY and CDR2 SMNVEV come from the germline V gene (reference sequence). V lost 5 bases to trimming and J lost 3 bases, with 16 bases between them. The CDR3 sequence is 15 residues long.

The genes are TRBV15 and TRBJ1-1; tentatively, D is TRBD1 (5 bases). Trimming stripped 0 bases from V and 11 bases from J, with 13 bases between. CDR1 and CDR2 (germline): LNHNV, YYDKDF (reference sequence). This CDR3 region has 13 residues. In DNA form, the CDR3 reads TGTGCCACCAGCAGAGATCCAGGGAGGGATGCTTTCTTT. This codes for CATSRDPGRDAFF.

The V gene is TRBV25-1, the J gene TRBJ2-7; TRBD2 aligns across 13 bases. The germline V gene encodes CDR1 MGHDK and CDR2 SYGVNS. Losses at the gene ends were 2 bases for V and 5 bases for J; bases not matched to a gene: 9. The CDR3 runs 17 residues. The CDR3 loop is CASSERRTSGSYDEQYF. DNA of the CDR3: TGTGCCAGCAGTGAACGAAGGACTAGCGGGAGCTACGACGAGCAGTACTTC.

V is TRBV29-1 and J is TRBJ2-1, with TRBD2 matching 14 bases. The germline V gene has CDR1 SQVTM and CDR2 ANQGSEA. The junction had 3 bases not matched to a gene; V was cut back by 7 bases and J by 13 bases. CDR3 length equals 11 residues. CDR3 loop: CSGGLAGVQFF. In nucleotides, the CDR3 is TGCAGCGGGGGACTAGCGGGAGTACAGTTCTTC.

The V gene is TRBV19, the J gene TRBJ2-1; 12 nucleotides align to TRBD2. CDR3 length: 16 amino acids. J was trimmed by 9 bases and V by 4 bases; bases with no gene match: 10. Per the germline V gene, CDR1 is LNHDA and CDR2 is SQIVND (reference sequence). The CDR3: CASSKNGLAGMIEQFF. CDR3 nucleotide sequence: TGTGCCAGTAGTAAAAATGGACTAGCGGGGATGATTGAGCAGTTCTTC. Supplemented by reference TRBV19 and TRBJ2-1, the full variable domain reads DGGITQSPKYLFRKEGQNVTLSCEQNLNHDAMYWYRQDPGQGLRLIYYSQIVNDFQKGDIAEGYSVSREKKESFPLTVTSAQKNPTAFYLCASSKNGLAGMIEQFFGPGTRLTVL.

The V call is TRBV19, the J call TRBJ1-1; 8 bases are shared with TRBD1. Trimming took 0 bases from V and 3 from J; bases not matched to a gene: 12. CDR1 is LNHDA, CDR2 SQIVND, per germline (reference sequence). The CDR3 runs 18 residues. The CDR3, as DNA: TGTGCCAGTAGTATAGATAAACCGGGACAGGTGTTTCACACTGAAGCTTTCTTT. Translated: CASSIDKPGQVFHTEAFF. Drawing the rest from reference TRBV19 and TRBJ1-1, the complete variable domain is DGGITQSPKYLFRKEGQNVTLSCEQNLNHDAMYWYRQDPGQGLRLIYYSQIVNDFQKGDIAEGYSVSREKKESFPLTVTSAQKNPTAFYLCASSIDKPGQVFHTEAFFGQGTRLTVV.

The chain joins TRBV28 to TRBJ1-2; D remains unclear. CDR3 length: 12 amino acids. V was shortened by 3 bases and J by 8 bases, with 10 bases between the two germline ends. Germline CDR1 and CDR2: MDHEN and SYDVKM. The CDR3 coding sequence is TGTGCCAGCAGTTTGGAGAGTTGGGGCTACACCTTC. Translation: CASSLESWGYTF.

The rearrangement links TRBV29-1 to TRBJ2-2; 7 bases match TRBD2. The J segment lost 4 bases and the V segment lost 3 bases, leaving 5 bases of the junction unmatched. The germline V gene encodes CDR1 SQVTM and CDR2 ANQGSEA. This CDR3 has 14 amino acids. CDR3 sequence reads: CSVDGGRGTGELFF. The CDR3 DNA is TGCAGCGTTGATGGAGGGAGGGGCACCGGGGAGCTGTTTTTT.

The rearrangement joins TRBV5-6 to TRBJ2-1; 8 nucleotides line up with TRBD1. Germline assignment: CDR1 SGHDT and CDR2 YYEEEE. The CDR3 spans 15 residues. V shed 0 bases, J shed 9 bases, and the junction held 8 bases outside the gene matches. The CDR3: CASSLVTGVRGEQFF. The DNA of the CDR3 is TGTGCCAGCAGCTTGGTGACAGGGGTGCGTGGTGAGCAGTTCTTC.

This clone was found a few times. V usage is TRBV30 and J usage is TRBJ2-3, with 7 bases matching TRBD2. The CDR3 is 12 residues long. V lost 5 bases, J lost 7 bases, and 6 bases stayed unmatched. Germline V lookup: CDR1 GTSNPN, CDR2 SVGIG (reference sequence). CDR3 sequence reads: CAWSGGFNTQYF. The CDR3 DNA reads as TGTGCCTGGTCGGGAGGCTTCAATACGCAGTATTTT.